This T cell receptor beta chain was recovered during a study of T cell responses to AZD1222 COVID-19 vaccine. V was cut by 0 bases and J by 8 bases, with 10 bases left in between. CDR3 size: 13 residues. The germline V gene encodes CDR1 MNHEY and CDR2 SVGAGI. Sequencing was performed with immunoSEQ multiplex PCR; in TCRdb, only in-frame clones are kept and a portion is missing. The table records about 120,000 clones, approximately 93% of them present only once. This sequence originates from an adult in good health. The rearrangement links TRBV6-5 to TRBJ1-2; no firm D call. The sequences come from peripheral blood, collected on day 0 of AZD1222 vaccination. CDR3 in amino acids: CASSYSDPGGYTF. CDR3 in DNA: TGTGCCAGCAGTTACTCAGACCCGGGCGGCTACACCTTC.